A selection of T cell receptor beta chains follows, all from one sample in a study of blood T cell repertoires in COVID-19. The protocol was immunoSEQ multiplex PCR, while the TCRdb copy is restricted to in-frame clones and leaves out a portion. The sample has approximately 130,000 clones; roughly 81% are singletons. The sample consisted of peripheral blood. These receptors all stem from a human donor in a cohort sampled during active COVID-19. CDR3s include the opening cysteine and the closing phenylalanine or tryptophan. Fields, in order: clone size, CDR3 length, D gene, J gene, V gene, CDR3 protein, CDR3 DNA. A D gene is named only where the DNA matches it firmly. The size entry is marked missing in some rows and otherwise reads once, few, many or a size class.

size: .; length: 14; D: .; J: TRBJ2-2; V: TRBV10-3; CDR3: CAISGQGGTGELFF; DNA: TGTGCCATCAGTGGGCAGGGAGGAACCGGGGAGCTGTTTTTT
size: once; length: 13; D: TRBD1; J: TRBJ1-3; V: TRBV7-9; CDR3: CASKQGAGNTIYF; DNA: TGTGCCAGCAAACAGGGGGCTGGAAACACCATATATTTT
size: few; length: 15; D: .; J: TRBJ2-1; V: TRBV3-1/TRBV3-2; CDR3: CASSQQGLFYNEQFF; DNA: TGTGCCAGCAGCCAGCAGGGATTGTTCTACAATGAGCAGTTCTTC
size: .; length: 15; D: TRBD2; J: TRBJ2-7; V: TRBV9; CDR3: CASSLTSGLLYEQYF; DNA: TGTGCCAGCAGCCTCACTAGCGGCCTACTGTACGAGCAGTACTTC
size: many; length: 15; D: .; J: TRBJ2-2; V: TRBV3-1/TRBV3-2; CDR3: CASSLGGGITGELFF; DNA: TGTGCCAGCAGCCTCGGGGGTGGGATCACCGGGGAGCTGTTTTTT
size: .; length: 14; D: .; J: TRBJ2-4; V: TRBV3-1/TRBV3-2; CDR3: CASSQSVSKNIQYF; DNA: TGTGCCAGCAGCCAGTCCGTTTCCAAAAACATTCAGTACTTC
size: .; length: 15; D: TRBD2; J: TRBJ2-7; V: TRBV5-4; CDR3: CASSSVAGAPTEQYF; DNA: TGTGCCAGCAGCTCCGTAGCGGGGGCACCTACGGAGCAGTACTTC
size: once; length: 14; D: TRBD2; J: TRBJ2-3; V: TRBV14; CDR3: CASSPGLAADTQYF; DNA: TGTGCCAGCAGCCCAGGACTAGCTGCAGATACGCAGTATTTT
size: few; length: 19; D: .; J: TRBJ2-1; V: TRBV3-1/TRBV3-2; CDR3: CASSQDLRYGTPSPYEQFF; DNA: TGTGCCAGCAGCCAAGACCTGAGGTACGGGACTCCGAGTCCCTATGAGCAGTTCTTC
size: .; length: 16; D: .; J: TRBJ2-3; V: TRBV7-2; CDR3: CASSSRAGSSTDTQYF; DNA: TGTGCCAGCAGCTCCCGAGCGGGTTCTAGCACAGATACGCAGTATTTT
size: .; length: 14; D: TRBD1; J: TRBJ2-4; V: TRBV25-1; CDR3: CASSGTGGKNIQYF; DNA: TGTGCCAGCAGTGGTACAGGGGGGAAAAACATTCAGTACTTC
size: .; length: 14; D: TRBD1; J: TRBJ2-7; V: TRBV6-5; CDR3: CASSPRQGGYEQYF; DNA: TGTGCCAGCAGTCCACGACAGGGGGGGTACGAGCAGTACTTC
size: once; length: 16; D: TRBD2; J: TRBJ2-5; V: TRBV24-1; CDR3: CATSDYGTSGQETQYF; DNA: TGTGCCACCAGTGATTACGGGACTAGCGGCCAAGAGACCCAGTACTTC
size: .; length: 15; D: .; J: TRBJ1-3; V: TRBV5-1; CDR3: CASSSDSSSGNTIYF; DNA: TGCGCCAGCAGCTCTGACAGTTCCTCTGGAAACACCATATATTTT
size: .; length: 15; D: TRBD1; J: TRBJ2-1; V: TRBV4-1; CDR3: CASSRQMGQYNEQFF; DNA: TGCGCCAGCAGCCGACAAATGGGACAGTACAATGAGCAGTTCTTC
size: .; length: 15; D: TRBD1; J: TRBJ1-1; V: TRBV19; CDR3: CASNRDRGMNTEAFF; DNA: TGTGCCAGTAACCGGGACAGGGGAATGAACACTGAAGCTTTCTTT
size: once; length: 16; D: TRBD2; J: TRBJ2-3; V: TRBV5-1; CDR3: CASSLNGLAGLDTQYF; DNA: TGCGCCAGCAGCTTAAACGGACTAGCGGGACTAGATACGCAGTATTTT
size: .; length: 14; D: .; J: TRBJ1-4; V: TRBV3-1/TRBV3-2; CDR3: CASSQAQGMAKLFF; DNA: TGTGCCAGCAGCCAAGCCCAGGGGATGGCAAAACTGTTTTTT
size: .; length: 17; D: TRBD1; J: TRBJ1-6; V: TRBV5-1; CDR3: CATKLRPRDRTNSPLHF; DNA: TGCGCCACTAAGCTACGACCCCGGGACAGGACTAATTCACCCCTCCACTTT
size: .; length: 13; D: TRBD1; J: TRBJ1-1; V: TRBV2; CDR3: CASSGQGETEAFF; DNA: TGTGCCAGCAGTGGACAGGGCGAAACTGAAGCTTTCTTT
size: .; length: 14; D: TRBD2; J: TRBJ2-1; V: TRBV30; CDR3: CAWSVLTSGNEQFF; DNA: TGTGCCTGGAGTGTACTGACTAGCGGCAATGAGCAGTTCTTC
size: .; length: 17; D: TRBD2; J: TRBJ2-5; V: TRBV9; CDR3: CASSVALAGGRQETQYF; DNA: TGTGCCAGCAGCGTAGCTTTGGCGGGGGGCCGCCAAGAGACCCAGTACTTC
size: .; length: 14; D: TRBD1; J: TRBJ1-1; V: TRBV5-1; CDR3: CASSSQGADTEAFF; DNA: TGCGCCAGCAGCTCCCAGGGGGCGGACACTGAAGCTTTCTTT
size: once; length: 14; D: TRBD1; J: TRBJ1-2; V: TRBV5-1; CDR3: CASVAGQDNYGYTF; DNA: TGCGCCAGCGTCGCGGGACAGGATAACTATGGCTACACCTTC
size: .; length: 22; D: TRBD1; J: TRBJ1-4; V: TRBV6-1; CDR3: CASSEGGGGTGLYGGTNEKLFF; DNA: TGTGCCAGCAGTGAAGGTGGAGGAGGGACAGGGTTGTACGGGGGAACTAATGAAAAACTGTTTTTT
size: .; length: 17; D: .; J: TRBJ2-1; V: TRBV13; CDR3: CASSLSWGGAPSSEQFF; DNA: TGTGCCAGCAGCTTAAGTTGGGGGGGCGCTCCCTCCAGTGAGCAGTTCTTC
size: .; length: 17; D: TRBD2; J: TRBJ2-3; V: TRBV3-1/TRBV3-2; CDR3: CASSQEGAGGGSDTQYF; DNA: TGTGCCAGCAGCCAAGAAGGCGCGGGGGGCGGCTCAGATACGCAGTATTTT
size: once; length: 13; D: .; J: TRBJ2-3; V: TRBV3-1/TRBV3-2; CDR3: CASKSGSTDTQYF; DNA: TGTGCCAGCAAAAGCGGTAGCACAGATACGCAGTATTTT
size: .; length: 14; D: TRBD1; J: TRBJ1-6; V: TRBV3-1/TRBV3-2; CDR3: CASSLRDSNSPLHF; DNA: TGTGCCAGCAGCCTCCGGGACAGTAATTCACCCCTCCACTTT
size: few; length: 16; D: TRBD1; J: TRBJ1-1; V: TRBV14; CDR3: CASSQEAGTGGAEAFF; DNA: TGTGCCAGCAGCCAAGAGGCCGGGACAGGGGGCGCCGAAGCTTTCTTT
size: few; length: 14; D: TRBD1; J: TRBJ1-2; V: TRBV19; CDR3: CASGLGQSGYGYTF; DNA: TGTGCCAGTGGTCTGGGACAGTCTGGCTATGGCTACACCTTC
size: .; length: 14; D: TRBD2; J: TRBJ2-5; V: TRBV6-5; CDR3: CASIAGGPRETQYF; DNA: TGTGCCAGCATCGCGGGGGGGCCCCGGGAGACCCAGTACTTC
size: .; length: 13; D: TRBD1; J: TRBJ1-1; V: TRBV7-3; CDR3: CASSSDRGGLAFF; DNA: TGTGCCAGCAGCAGCGACAGGGGCGGTCTAGCTTTCTTT
size: .; length: 17; D: TRBD2; J: TRBJ2-2; V: TRBV9; CDR3: CASSVTSGGAATGELFF; DNA: TGTGCCAGCAGCGTTACTAGCGGGGGGGCGGCCACCGGGGAGCTGTTTTTT
size: few; length: 12; D: .; J: TRBJ2-5; V: TRBV21-1; CDR3: CASSRARRPQYF; DNA: TGTGCCAGCAGTCGCGCACGGAGGCCCCAGTACTTC
size: once; length: 12; D: .; J: TRBJ1-1; V: TRBV10-1; CDR3: CASSESGAEAFF; DNA: TGCGCCAGCAGTGAGTCAGGGGCTGAAGCTTTCTTT
size: .; length: 15; D: .; J: TRBJ1-3; V: TRBV5-4; CDR3: CASSLRTSSGNTIYF; DNA: TGTGCCAGCAGCTTGCGGACTTCCTCTGGAAACACCATATATTTT
size: .; length: 13; D: TRBD2; J: TRBJ2-5; V: TRBV6-5; CDR3: CASRKRGQETQYF; DNA: TGTGCCAGCAGAAAGCGGGGGCAAGAGACCCAGTACTTC
size: .; length: 16; D: .; J: TRBJ1-5; V: TRBV27; CDR3: CASNPQSGDTNQPQHF; DNA: TGTGCCAGCAACCCCCAGTCCGGGGACACCAATCAGCCCCAGCATTTT
size: .; length: 15; D: TRBD2; J: TRBJ2-7; V: TRBV5-5; CDR3: CASSLVGTSSYEQYF; DNA: TGTGCCAGCAGCTTGGTGGGGACTAGCTCCTACGAGCAGTACTTC
size: .; length: 14; D: .; J: TRBJ2-7; V: TRBV19; CDR3: CASSNRLGPYEQYF; DNA: TGTGCCAGTAGTAACAGACTAGGTCCCTACGAGCAGTACTTC
size: .; length: 15; D: .; J: TRBJ1-6; V: TRBV30; CDR3: CAWRTQQKVNSPLHF; DNA: TGTGCCTGGAGGACACAACAGAAAGTCAATTCACCCCTCCACTTT